A single sample is the source of the 25 T cell receptor beta chains below, sequenced in a study of beta chain features in type 1 diabetes. Regarding the study as a whole: TCRB CDR3s from Type 1 diabetes patients were moderately but significantly shorter in all four CD4+ subsets.

TCRB transcripts that were expressed got sequenced, as all of the isolated RNA had been reverse transcribed. Libraries were prepared by immunoSEQ multiplex PCR; TCRdb keeps only in-frame clonotypes and omits some of them. The sample includes approximately 250,000 clones, about 24% of them seen just once. Their target antigens are unknown. Sequencing used naive CD4+ T cells from blood. These receptors originate from a woman aged 25 to 39 with type 1 diabetes.

The chain uses TRBV27 and TRBJ2-3, with D possibly matching TRBD1 (5 bases). The V end was cut by 5 bases, the J end by 0 bases, with 15 bases between. Per germline, CDR1 MNHEY and CDR2 SMNVEV (reference sequence). The CDR3 contains 16 residues. CDR3 loop: CASSRWGAASTDTQYF. CDR3 in DNA: TGTGCCAGCAGTCGCTGGGGCGCCGCTAGCACAGATACGCAGTATTTT.

This chain links TRBV29-1 with TRBJ1-5; D perhaps matches TRBD1 (5 bases). Between the trimmed V and J ends, which lost 6 bases and 0 bases, there was a span of 9 bases. The CDR3 extends over 13 amino acids. Germline CDR1 SQVTM, CDR2 ANQGSEA. The CDR3 coding sequence is TGCAGCGTCACGACAGATAGCAATCAGCCCCAGCATTTT. Protein: CSVTTDSNQPQHF.

This clone was detected a few times. The chain couples TRBV29-1 to TRBJ1-2, with D tentatively TRBD1 (6 bases). The CDR3 is 13 amino acids. Germline lookup yields CDR1 SQVTM and CDR2 ANQGSEA. Trimming cost V 6 bases and J 4 bases, with 15 bases left between them. The CDR3 DNA reads as TGCAGCGTGAAGGGGGTTTTAAGCTATGGCTACACCTTC. It is translated as CSVKGVLSYGYTF.

This clone turned up a few times. The rearrangement joins TRBV18 to TRBJ2-1, with a possible D match to TRBD1 (6 bases). CDR1 and CDR2 (germline): KGHSH, LQKENI. Trimming took 3 bases from V and 5 from J, leaving 17 bases between them. This CDR3 spans 16 amino acids. The DNA of the CDR3 is TGTGCCAGCTCACCCCTACAGGGCCCGGACCACAATGAGCAGTTCTTC. Its translation is CASSPLQGPDHNEQFF. Using reference TRBV18 and TRBJ2-1 for the parts outside the CDR3, the full variable domain is NAGVMQNPRHLVRRRGQEARLRCSPMKGHSHVYWYRQLPEEGLKFMVYLQKENIIDESGMPKERFSAEFPKEGPSILRIQQVVRGDSAAYFCASSPLQGPDHNEQFFGPGTRLTVL.

The table lists this clone with a few counts. The V gene is TRBV9, the J gene TRBJ2-1; 9 bases align to TRBD2. With V trimmed by 0 bases and J by 5 bases, 3 bases remained unmatched. This CDR3 region has 15 residues. Germline V gene lookup returns CDR1 SGDLS and CDR2 YYNGEE. The CDR3 coding sequence is TGTGCCAGCAGCGTAGTTTCTAGCGGGGACAATGAGCAGTTCTTC. Translating it yields CASSVVSSGDNEQFF.

V and J are TRBV29-1 and TRBJ2-7, with D tentatively TRBD2 (5 bases). Germline CDR1 reads SQVTM; CDR2 reads ANQGSEA. CDR3 size: 13 residues. V lost 4 bases, J lost 5 bases, and 15 bases lay in between. CDR3 DNA sequence: TGCAGCGTTGGGGGTGGAGGCAAAAACGAGCAGTACTTC. This codes for CSVGGGGKNEQYF.

This clone was picked up a small number of times. In nucleotides, the CDR3 is TGCGCCAGCAGCCGGAATGGACTTCCACAAGAGACCCAGTACTTC. Amino acids: CASSRNGLPQETQYF. The J gene is TRBJ2-5, the V gene TRBV5-1, with a weak D call TRBD2 (5 bases). Trimming took 4 bases from V and 2 from J, leaving 15 bases between them. CDR1 SGHRS and CDR2 YFSETQ come from the germline V gene. The CDR3 runs to 15 residues.

V and J are TRBV27 and TRBJ2-4; D remains ambiguous. Germline CDR1 is MNHEY and CDR2 is SMNVEV (reference sequence). Deletions cut 5 bases from V and 3 bases from J, with 11 bases between. The CDR3 loop spans 14 amino acids. The CDR3 region has the DNA TGTGCCAGCAGTCAAATTAGTGGCAAAAACATTCAGTACTTC. It is translated as CASSQISGKNIQYF.

The chain joins TRBV5-4 to TRBJ1-3, with 9 bases matching TRBD1. Germline CDR1 and CDR2: SGHNT and YYREEE (reference sequence). Unmatched junction bases numbered 4, after V lost 0 bases and J lost 0 bases. The CDR3 loop spans 17 amino acids. This CDR3 is CASSLGTGVSSGNTIYF. CDR3 DNA sequence: TGTGCCAGCAGCTTGGGGACAGGGGTCAGCTCTGGAAACACCATATATTTT.

This chain connects TRBV29-1 to TRBJ2-1; D is perhaps TRBD2 (6 bases). Germline values: CDR1 SQVTM, CDR2 ANQGSEA. V shed 4 bases and J shed 6 bases, with 10 bases lying between them. This CDR3 is 12 amino acids long. CDR3 nucleotides: TGCAGCGTTGTGGTTAGCGGCAATGAGCAGTTCTTC. This gives the protein CSVVVSGNEQFF.

This sequence joins TRBV9 and TRBJ2-5, with a possible D match to TRBD2 (5 bases). The germline CDR1 and CDR2 sequences are SGDLS and YYNGEE. CDR3 size: 13 residues. Trimming left V 4 bases short and J 2 bases short, with 9 bases between. The CDR3 spells CASSTREQETQYF. Here the CDR3 DNA reads TGTGCCAGCAGCACCCGGGAACAAGAGACCCAGTACTTC.

The V gene is TRBV9, the J gene TRBJ1-1; 7 nucleotides agree with TRBD1. Germline V gives CDR1 SGDLS, CDR2 YYNGEE. The CDR3 is 15 residues long. With 4 bases clipped from V and 4 bases from J, the junction kept 10 bases outside the gene matches. For the CDR3, the DNA is TGTGCCAGCAGCTTGGATCACAGGGGAGGCACTGAAGCTTTCTTT. Translated, it gives CASSLDHRGGTEAFF.

This clone was found a few times. The J gene is TRBJ2-5, the V gene TRBV30, with 8 positions matching TRBD2. The V gene end was trimmed by 5 bases and the J gene end by 4 bases; junction bases not matched to a gene: 12. From germline, CDR1 is GTSNPN and CDR2 SVGIG (reference sequence). The CDR3 loop spans 15 amino acids. CDR3 sequence (DNA): TGTGCCTGGGCTAGACTAGCGCCACCAAGAGAGACCCAGTACTTC. Protein: CAWARLAPPRETQYF.

The chain has TRBV13 and TRBJ1-5, with D perhaps matching TRBD1 (6 bases). This CDR3 is 16 amino acids long. Deletions cut 0 bases from V and 1 base from J, with 10 bases between. The germline V gene has CDR1 PRHDT and CDR2 FYEKMQ (reference sequence). CDR3 bases: TGTGCCAGCAGCTTAGGCGGCAGGGGAAGCAATCAGCCCCAGCATTTT. Translation: CASSLGGRGSNQPQHF.

This clone was observed a handful of times. This chain uses TRBV10-3 with TRBJ2-7; possibly TRBD2 for D (7 bases). V was trimmed by 3 bases and J by 2 bases, leaving 11 bases between them. The length of the CDR3 is 14 residues. CDR1 and CDR2 (germline): ENHRY, SYGVKD. CDR3 sequence reads: CAISEGGGTYEQYF. The CDR3 nucleotides read TGTGCCATCAGTGAAGGGGGAGGGACCTACGAGCAGTACTTC.

This clone occurred a few times. The V call is TRBV19, the J call TRBJ1-2; D not certain. CDR1 and CDR2 (germline): LNHDA, SQIVND (reference sequence). The CDR3 is made up of 13 amino acids. V was pared by 8 bases and J by 4 bases, with 14 bases between. CDR3 coding DNA: TGTGCCAGTCAGGCCGCGGGAACCTATGGCTACACCTTC. Protein sequence: CASQAAGTYGYTF.

This chain links TRBV6-6 with TRBJ2-3; TRBD1 agrees at 7 bases. The CDR3 runs 15 residues. Germline lookup yields CDR1 MNHNY and CDR2 SVGAGI (reference sequence). The V and J ends lost 5 bases and 2 bases, in that order; junction bases with no gene match: 7. CDR3 sequence: CASSPRTGSTDTQYF. DNA for the CDR3: TGTGCCAGCAGTCCGAGGACAGGATCCACAGATACGCAGTATTTT.

The V gene is TRBV30, the J gene TRBJ1-2, with D hard to call. Between the trimmed V and J ends, which lost 2 bases and 7 bases, there was a span of 11 bases. The CDR3 loop spans 12 amino acids. Per germline, CDR1 GTSNPN and CDR2 SVGIG (reference sequence). This chain's CDR3 is CAWSMFSSGYTF. The CDR3 bases are TGTGCCTGGAGTATGTTTTCGAGTGGCTACACCTTC.

This clone occurred once. The gene calls are TRBV27 and TRBJ2-5; D ambiguous. This CDR3 is built from 14 residues. The ends were cut back, 5 bases at V and 5 bases at J, with 15 bases in the middle. Germline V CDR1 and CDR2: MNHEY, SMNVEV (reference sequence). CDR3 sequence (DNA): TGTGCCAGCAGTCTTCCAGGTGTCCGGGAGACCCAGTACTTC. Amino acid sequence: CASSLPGVRETQYF.

The J gene is TRBJ2-3, the V gene TRBV7-3; the D gene is possibly TRBD1 (5 bases). The CDR3 totals 15 residues. The V and J ends lost 4 bases and 7 bases respectively, with 18 bases between them. Germline CDR1 reads SGHTA; CDR2 reads FQGTGA. CDR3 in DNA: TGTGCCAGCAGCTCAGACCTACATGGGGCCTATACGCAGTATTTT. It codes for CASSSDLHGAYTQYF.

This clone occurred a few times. This sequence joins TRBV27 and TRBJ2-4, with a weak D call TRBD2 (6 bases). The germline gives CDR1 MNHEY, CDR2 SMNVEV (reference sequence). Trimming removed 5 bases at V and 9 bases at J, with 20 bases between. The CDR3 spans 15 residues. CDR3 bases: TGTGCCAGCAGTCCCCCGGGGGTAGGGTTCAGCATTCAGTACTTC. This codes for CASSPPGVGFSIQYF.

This clone appeared a few times. The chain is built from TRBV9 and TRBJ1-1; 7 nucleotides align to TRBD1. J was trimmed by 5 bases and V by 3 bases; bases with no gene match: 10. CDR3 size: 15 residues. The germline V gene has CDR1 SGDLS and CDR2 YYNGEE. The chain's CDR3 is CASSAEGQLTTEAFF. In DNA form, the CDR3 reads TGTGCCAGCAGCGCTGAGGGACAGCTAACAACTGAAGCTTTCTTT.

This clone has just a few counts. The sample contains more than one DNA sequence encoding this CDR3. The chain uses TRBV9 and TRBJ2-1, with 7 bases fitting TRBD2. This CDR3 spans 16 amino acids. V lost 0 bases to trimming and J lost 4 bases; unmatched junction nucleotides: 7. The germline V gene has CDR1 SGDLS and CDR2 YYNGEE. The CDR3 sequence: CASSVGGSGSYNEQFF. CDR3 in DNA: TGTGCCAGCAGCGTAGGTGGTAGCGGGTCGTACAATGAGCAGTTCTTC.

The chain carries TRBV18 and TRBJ2-3; D gene uncertain. The V gene's germline CDR1 is KGHSH and CDR2 LQKENI. This CDR3 region has 14 residues. V lost 3 bases and J lost 1, with 8 bases in between. The CDR3 spells CASSPQEGTDTQYF. CDR3 coding DNA: TGTGCCAGCTCACCCCAAGAGGGCACAGATACGCAGTATTTT. Looking up the rest from reference TRBV18 and TRBJ2-3 gives the full variable domain: NAGVMQNPRHLVRRRGQEARLRCSPMKGHSHVYWYRQLPEEGLKFMVYLQKENIIDESGMPKERFSAEFPKEGPSILRIQQVVRGDSAAYFCASSPQEGTDTQYFGPGTRLTVL.

The rearrangement links TRBV2 to TRBJ2-1; tentatively, D is TRBD2 (6 bases). This CDR3 spans 11 amino acids. Deletions cut 1 base from V and 14 bases from J, with 9 bases between. In germline, CDR1 is SNHLY, CDR2 FYNNEI. The CDR3 coding sequence is TGTGCCAGCAGTGAAGGCGGAGGGAAGTTCTTC. This translates into CASSEGGGKFF.